Listed here are 22 T cell receptor beta chains from one sample, sequenced in a study of blood T cell repertoires in COVID-19. Profiling relied on immunoSEQ multiplex PCR, and the TCRdb table lists in-frame clones only, not all of them. Among over 150,000 clones listed, about 86% were seen once. The sequencing input was peripheral blood. Source of these receptors: a man in his 70s with active or convalescent COVID-19.

The CDR3: CASSPDRRDSEAFF. The CDR3 nucleotides are TGTGCCAGCAGCCCGGACAGAAGGGATTCTGAAGCTTTCTTT. The chain uses TRBV5-6 and TRBJ1-1, with D maybe TRBD1 (6 bases). CDR3 length: 14 residues. The V and J ends lost 4 bases and 6 bases respectively, with 16 bases between them. Germline V gene data show CDR1 as SGHDT and CDR2 as YYEEEE. Supplemented by reference TRBV5-6 and TRBJ1-1, the full variable domain reads DAGVTQSPTHLIKTRGQQVTLRCSPKSGHDTVSWYQQALGQGPQFIFQYYEEEERQRGNFPDRFSGHQFPNYSSELNVNALLLGDSALYLCASSPDRRDSEAFFGQGTRLTVV.

The rearrangement links TRBV19 to TRBJ1-4, with 11 bases that match TRBD1. V lost 9 bases to trimming and J lost 8 bases; unmatched junction nucleotides: 23. In germline, CDR1 is LNHDA, CDR2 SQIVND (reference sequence). The CDR3 extends over 19 amino acids. The CDR3 region is CASSKKTGTGGYRSEKLFF. The CDR3 DNA sequence: TGTGCCAGCTCGAAAAAGACCGGGACAGGGGGGTATAGAAGCGAAAAACTGTTTTTT.

The chain employs TRBV20-1 and TRBJ2-5; the D is unclear. Trimming shortened V by 4 bases and J by 5 bases, and 8 bases separated the two germline ends. CDR3 length equals 11 residues. Germline-derived CDR1 and CDR2 are DFQATT and SNEGSKA (reference sequence). The CDR3 DNA reads as TGCAGTGCTAATAAAATGGAGACCCAGTACTTC. This translates into CSANKMETQYF.

The sample holds one count of this clone. The V gene is TRBV7-2, the J gene TRBJ2-7; 10 bases are a match to TRBD1. After removal of 6 bases from V and 2 bases from J, the junction contained 10 bases not matched to a gene. CDR1 is SGHTA, CDR2 FQGNSA, per germline. This CDR3 is built from 16 residues. The CDR3 bases are TGTGCCAGCAGGCGATCCGGGACAGGGGAGACCTACGAGCAGTACTTC. Protein: CASRRSGTGETYEQYF.

The V call is TRBV27, the J call TRBJ2-2; D call uncertain. The CDR3 has 13 residues. The germline V gene has CDR1 MNHEY and CDR2 SMNVEV (reference sequence). V dropped 6 bases and J dropped 6 bases, with 11 bases sitting between them. The CDR3 DNA reads TGTGCCAGCAGCCCCGCACTGGCCGGGGAGCTGTTTTTT. Its translation: CASSPALAGELFF.

This chain links TRBV7-3 with TRBJ2-1; weak D call: TRBD1 (5 bases). The CDR3 is 15 amino acids. Germline CDR1 reads SGHTA; CDR2 reads FQGTGA. The V end lost 6 bases, the J end lost 8 bases, and 20 bases lay between the germline ends. The CDR3 bases are TGTGCCAGCAGTCGCCGAAGGGGTCCGGCGGATGAGCAGTTCTTC. Translation gives CASSRRRGPADEQFF. Full variable domain (missing parts from reference TRBV7-3 and TRBJ2-1): GAGVSQTPSNKVTEKGKYVELRCDPISGHTALYWYRQSLGQGPEFLIYFQGTGAADDSGLPNDRFFAVRPEGSVSTLKIQRTERGDSAVYLCASSRRRGPADEQFFGPGTRLTVL.

A remark on this clone: Distinct nucleotide sequences in the sample also encode this CDR3. The V gene is TRBV19, the J gene TRBJ2-7; TRBD1 aligns across 11 bases. Trimming at V came to 5 bases and at J to 3 bases, leaving 3 bases not matched to a gene. Germline CDR1 and CDR2: LNHDA and SQIVND (reference sequence). This CDR3 contains 14 residues. The CDR3 protein is CASSPGTGGYEQYF. The CDR3 nucleotides are TGTGCCAGTAGTCCAGGGACAGGGGGCTACGAGCAGTACTTC. Combining the CDR3 with reference TRBV19 and TRBJ2-7 gives the whole variable domain DGGITQSPKYLFRKEGQNVTLSCEQNLNHDAMYWYRQDPGQGLRLIYYSQIVNDFQKGDIAEGYSVSREKKESFPLTVTSAQKNPTAFYLCASSPGTGGYEQYFGPGTRLTVT.

This clone was recorded a few times. The chain uses TRBV2 and TRBJ2-7, with 9 bases matching TRBD1. CDR1 SNHLY and CDR2 FYNNEI come from the germline V gene. CDR3 length: 14 residues. With V trimmed by 3 bases and J by 7 bases, 7 bases remained unmatched. CDR3 in amino acids: CASSEDRGLGEQYF. The CDR3 DNA reads TGTGCCAGCAGTGAGGACAGGGGTCTGGGGGAGCAGTACTTC.

The chain uses TRBV20-1 and TRBJ2-7; D might be TRBD2 (6 bases). CDR3 length equals 11 residues. V was shortened by 1 base and J by 7 bases, with 8 bases between the two germline ends. The germline V gene encodes CDR1 DFQATT and CDR2 SNEGSKA (reference sequence). The CDR3 region has the DNA TGCAGTGCTAGAGCAAGCGGGGAGCAGTACTTC. Its protein product is CSARASGEQYF.

V usage is TRBV7-9 and J usage is TRBJ2-3; D is unresolved. Between the trimmed V and J ends, which lost 4 bases and 4 bases, there was a span of 6 bases. Germline-derived CDR1 and CDR2 are SEHNR and FQNEAQ (reference sequence). The CDR3 loop spans 12 amino acids. The CDR3 DNA reads as TGTGCCAGCAGCTACGAGGCAGATACGCAGTATTTT. Translating gives CASSYEADTQYF.

The chain is built from TRBV27 and TRBJ2-1, with 14 bases matching TRBD2. Germline V lookup: CDR1 MNHEY, CDR2 SMNVEV (reference sequence). The CDR3 is 19 amino acids. The junction had 13 bases not matched to a gene; V was cut back by 6 bases and J by 3 bases. CDR3 sequence reads: CASRRGLAGATRSYNEQFF. DNA of the CDR3: TGTGCCAGCAGGCGGGGACTAGCGGGAGCCACCCGCAGCTACAATGAGCAGTTCTTC.

This rearrangement joins TRBV11-1 to TRBJ1-1; weak D call: TRBD1 (6 bases). The germline V gene encodes CDR1 SGHAT and CDR2 FQDESV (reference sequence). V was pared by 5 bases and J by 0 bases, with 13 bases between. This CDR3 contains 15 residues. CDR3 sequence reads: CASSRQGQMNTEAFF. As DNA, the CDR3 is TGTGCCAGCAGCCGCCAAGGACAGATGAACACTGAAGCTTTCTTT.

The chain is built from TRBV27 and TRBJ1-6; no reliable D call. V was trimmed by 1 base and J by 7 bases, leaving 5 bases between them. CDR3 size: 13 residues. From germline, CDR1 is MNHEY and CDR2 SMNVEV (reference sequence). In DNA, the CDR3 is TGTGCCAGCAGTTTATACAAGAATTCACCCCTCCACTTT. Its protein product is CASSLYKNSPLHF.

The V gene is TRBV14, the J gene TRBJ2-3, with 9 bases lining up with TRBD2. The V gene's germline CDR1 is SGHDN and CDR2 FVKESK. V trimming: 5 bases; J trimming: 3 bases; junction bases outside the gene matches: 6. This CDR3 is built from 15 residues. DNA for the CDR3: TGTGCCAGCAGCTGGCAGGCGGGGGGGACAGATACGCAGTATTTT. It translates to CASSWQAGGTDTQYF.

The chain combines TRBV7-9 with TRBJ2-4; 7 bases fit TRBD1. V lost 5 bases and J lost 0; bases outside the gene matches: 4. Per germline, CDR1 SEHNR and CDR2 FQNEAQ (reference sequence). The CDR3 covers 15 residues. CDR3 sequence reads: CASSERQGAKNIQYF. The DNA for the CDR3 is TGTGCCAGCAGCGAAAGACAGGGAGCCAAAAACATTCAGTACTTC.

The CDR3 is CASSPRGFTNEKLFF. CDR3 DNA: TGTGCCAGCAGCCCGAGGGGGTTCACTAATGAAAAACTGTTTTTT. The V call is TRBV7-2, the J call TRBJ1-4; a weak D match, TRBD1 (6 bases). The CDR3 is made up of 15 amino acids. Germline loops: CDR1 SGHTA, CDR2 FQGNSA. Between the trimmed V and J ends, which lost 5 bases and 2 bases, there was a span of 12 bases.

Regarding this clone: The junction departs from the called germline gene at one end, perhaps through a read error. V gene TRBV20-1 combines with J gene TRBJ2-7; D uncertain. Looked up from germline, CDR1 is DFQATT and CDR2 is SNEGSKA (reference sequence). The CDR3 extends over 9 amino acids. CDR3 sequence: CSAREGLFF. In DNA, the CDR3 is TGCAGTGCTAGAGAGGGCCTGTTCTTC.

This chain uses TRBV30 with TRBJ1-5; unclear D gene. This CDR3 is built from 13 residues. Germline V gene lookup returns CDR1 GTSNPN and CDR2 SVGIG (reference sequence). With 4 bases removed from V and 3 bases from J, the gap between germline ends came to 10 bases. The CDR3 DNA is TGTGCCTGGACTCGGGGAAACAATCAGCCCCAGCATTTT. As protein: CAWTRGNNQPQHF.

The chain carries TRBV14 and TRBJ1-4; D ambiguous. The CDR3 covers 13 residues. The V end was cut by 5 bases, the J end by 8 bases, with 12 bases between. CDR1 and CDR2 (germline): SGHDN, FVKESK. CDR3: CASSVRGSEKLFF. CDR3 nucleotides: TGTGCCAGCAGCGTCCGTGGGAGCGAAAAACTGTTTTTT.

The chain links TRBV5-1 to TRBJ1-2; D might be TRBD1 (6 bases). V gave up 4 bases and J gave up 4 bases, with 11 bases separating them. This CDR3 has 13 residues. Germline V gives CDR1 SGHRS, CDR2 YFSETQ. This chain's CDR3 is CASSMDSTYGYTF. The DNA of the CDR3 is TGCGCCAGCAGCATGGACAGTACCTATGGCTACACCTTC.

This clone was detected a few times. The chain combines TRBV27 with TRBJ1-5; D not resolved. V was cut by 5 bases and J by 4 bases, with 12 bases left in between. Germline CDR1 MNHEY, CDR2 SMNVEV (reference sequence). This CDR3 is built from 14 residues. CDR3 in DNA: TGTGCCAGCAGTCACCACAGAATAAATCAGCCCCAGCATTTT. This translates into CASSHHRINQPQHF.

The chain joins TRBV7-6 to TRBJ1-4, with a weak D call TRBD1 (5 bases). The CDR3 is 16 amino acids. V lost 5 bases to trimming and J lost 0 bases, with 13 bases between them. The V gene's germline CDR1 is SGHVS and CDR2 FNYEAQ. The DNA for the CDR3 is TGTGCCAGCAGCGGCAGAACAGGAGCAACTAATGAAAAACTGTTTTTT. Translating it yields CASSGRTGATNEKLFF.